This entry features one TCR beta chain sequence. Antigen: not known. Produced via immunoSEQ multiplex PCR; TCRdb's table is partial and in-frame only. The sample lists some 140,000 clones, approximately 84% seen once, with approximately 1.5% in the top ten. The data were taken from a study of cytomegalovirus exposure and HLA in healthy donors. General study points: Rare TCR sequences dominated, though some public TCRs recurred in many donors.

The specimen was PBMCs. This clonotype was obtained from a woman aged 25 to 39 in good health and CMV-seronegative.

Written as DNA, the CDR3 is TGTGCCACGGAAGGACAGGGCTACGAGCAGTACTTC. Its translation is CATEGQGYEQYF. The chain recombines TRBV10-3 with TRBJ2-7; 8 bases agree with TRBD1. The germline CDR1 and CDR2 sequences are ENHRY and SYGVKD. The CDR3 loop spans 12 amino acids. V trimming: 10 bases; J trimming: 3 bases; junction bases outside the gene matches: 5.